Listed here are 31 T cell receptor beta chains from one sample, sequenced in a study of blood T cells in healthy people across ages. The authors ran a second PCR of about 6 to 11 cycles using a sample-barcoded 5' primer and a J-beta primer mix. TCRdb fed the 5' RACE reads into MiXCR, producing one record per CDR3 protein. The table lists 1.4 million to 1.5 million distinct CDR3 sequences, around two fifths of them singletons, with roughly 7.9% in the top ten. The sample was blood. These receptors were obtained from a woman between 18 and 29 years old in good health.

This clonotype was found many times. This rearrangement joins TRBV5-1 to TRBJ1-1; TRBD1 matches 10 bases. This CDR3 contains 14 residues. Germline CDR1 is SGHRS and CDR2 is YFSETQ. The trim removed 3 bases at V and 5 bases at J, leaving 4 bases unmatched. This CDR3 is CASSSDRGRTEAFF. The CDR3 DNA reads TGCGCCAGCAGCTCAGACAGGGGGCGGACTGAAGCTTTCTTT.

The chain links TRBV20-1 to TRBJ1-5; TRBD1 matches at 11 bases. Trimming removed 3 bases from V and 6 bases from J; junction bases left unmatched: 10. This CDR3 has 16 residues. Germline CDR1 reads DFQATT; CDR2 reads SNEGSKA (reference sequence). The CDR3 sequence is CSARDTGTGGRQPQHF. Written as DNA, the CDR3 is TGCAGTGCTAGGGATACCGGGACAGGGGGACGTCAGCCCCAGCATTTT.

This clonotype was counted a few times. The gene calls are TRBV5-5 and TRBJ1-5, with a tentative D call TRBD1 (5 bases). This CDR3 has 19 residues. The V end was cut by 1 base, the J end by 2 bases, with 22 bases between. The germline gives CDR1 SGHKS, CDR2 YYEKEE (reference sequence). CDR3 protein: CASSLKWGVSVTGNQPQHF. The CDR3 coding sequence is TGTGCCAGCAGCTTGAAGTGGGGGGTATCAGTTACGGGCAATCAGCCCCAGCATTTT.

Only one count was recorded for this clonotype. The chain links TRBV5-5 to TRBJ2-7; D possibly uses TRBD1 or TRBD2 (5 bases each). In germline, CDR1 is SGHKS, CDR2 YYEKEE (reference sequence). This CDR3 is 15 amino acids long. Deletions cut 4 bases from V and 3 bases from J, with 17 bases between. The CDR3 coding sequence is TGTGCCAGCAGCCTCCGGGGCTCCGATGGCTACGAGCAGTACTTC. Translated: CASSLRGSDGYEQYF.

J is TRBJ2-1 and V is TRBV12-3 or TRBV12-4; 7 bases map to TRBD2. V gave up 4 bases and J gave up 8 bases; unmatched junction bases: 8. The CDR3 is 14 amino acids. The CDR3 bases are TGTGCCAGCAGTTATACCCTTGCGGGAGATGAGCAGTTCTTC. This encodes CASSYTLAGDEQFF.

This clonotype was recorded only once. The chain links TRBV20-1 to TRBJ2-5; no reliable D call. CDR3 length: 15 amino acids. Germline V lookup: CDR1 DFQATT, CDR2 SNEGSKA (reference sequence). The V gene lost 0 bases and the J gene lost 11 bases, with 22 bases spanning the gap. This chain's CDR3 is CSARDNKGRDNEQYF. As DNA, the CDR3 is TGCAGTGCTAGAGATAACAAAGGGCGAGACAATGAGCAGTACTTC.

Concerning this clonotype: It may be a read error: a sequence one base away is much more abundant. This chain connects TRBV11-2 to TRBJ2-3; 11 bases line up with TRBD2. The CDR3 consists of 16 residues. Trimming removed 3 bases from V and 6 bases from J; junction bases left unmatched: 8. The V gene's germline CDR1 is SGHAT and CDR2 FQNNGV. The CDR3 coding sequence is TGTGCCAGCAGCTTGACTAGCGGGGCTTCGGTTGATACGCAGTATTTT. Translated: CASSLTSGASVDTQYF.

The CDR3 protein is CASSGGQGSSNTGELFF. In DNA, the CDR3 is TGTGCCAGCAGTGGAGGACAGGGCTCCTCGAACACCGGGGAGCTGTTTTTT. The chain couples TRBV2 to TRBJ2-2; TRBD1 agrees at 8 bases. Per the germline V gene, CDR1 is SNHLY and CDR2 is FYNNEI. The CDR3 is 17 amino acids. V trimming: 4 bases; J trimming: 0 bases; junction bases outside the gene matches: 7.

Of note for this clonotype: This could be a read error, since a much larger clone is one nucleotide away. The chain combines TRBV12-3 or TRBV12-4 with TRBJ2-3; 9 bases agree with TRBD2. This CDR3 comprises 14 residues. The CDR3: CASKPAGGPDAQYF. CDR3 DNA: TGTGCCAGCAAACCAGCGGGAGGTCCAGATGCGCAGTATTTT.

The CDR3 reads CASSTGGDGTDTQYF. CDR3 DNA: TGTGCCAGCAGTACAGGGGGGGATGGCACAGATACGCAGTATTTT. The chain combines TRBV28 with TRBJ2-3; D perhaps matches TRBD1 (8 bases). The germline CDR1 and CDR2 sequences are MDHEN and SYDVKM. CDR3 length: 15 residues. V lost 5 bases and J 1 base, leaving 13 bases between the germline ends.

In its sample, this clonotype was seen a few times. J is TRBJ1-2 and V is TRBV7-2; D is undetermined. V shed 5 bases and J shed 8 bases, with 12 bases lying between them. The germline V gene has CDR1 SGHTA and CDR2 FQGNSA. CDR3 length: 12 amino acids. In nucleotides, the CDR3 is TGTGCCAGCAGCGGCCTCCCTGGAGGCTACACCTTC. Amino acids: CASSGLPGGYTF.

V gene TRBV29-1 combines with J gene TRBJ1-2; perhaps TRBD1 as D (5 bases). Germline V CDR1 and CDR2: SQVTM, ANQGSEA. The germline V and J ends were trimmed by 4 bases and 3 bases, with 18 bases remaining between them. The CDR3 length is 15 residues. The DNA for the CDR3 is TGCAGCGTTGCTTCACGGGGGTCAGGTGACTATGGCTACACCTTC. Translation: CSVASRGSGDYGYTF.

The V call is TRBV10-3, the J call TRBJ2-5, with D unresolved. Germline loops: CDR1 ENHRY, CDR2 SYGVKD. The germline V and J ends were trimmed by 0 bases and 10 bases, with 6 bases remaining between them. The length of the CDR3 is 11 residues. In nucleotides, the CDR3 is TGTGCCATCAGTGAGTCGGGCCTCCAGTACTTC. Its translation is CAISESGLQYF.

This rearrangement joins TRBV6-2 or TRBV6-3 to TRBJ1-2; tentative D call: TRBD1 (6 bases). The CDR3 is 14 residues long. V lost 2 bases and J 7 bases, leaving 14 bases between the germline ends. CDR1 MNHEY and CDR2 SVGEGT come from the germline V gene. CDR3 in DNA: TGTGCCAGCAGTTACCTTGGGGGCTCGGGTGGCTACACCTTC. It specifies CASSYLGGSGGYTF.

Points on this clonotype: This may stem from a read error, because a much larger clone lies one nucleotide away. This chain links TRBV12-3 or TRBV12-4 with TRBJ1-2, with unresolved D. The CDR3 is 13 residues long. V lost 5 bases and J 1 base, leaving 8 bases between the germline ends. CDR3 nucleotides: TGTGCCAGCAGTCAAGACCTTAACTATGGCTACACCTTC. It yields the protein CASSQDLNYGYTF.

The CDR3 here is CSARLPPVGDRGLVHEQYF. The CDR3 nucleotides are TGCAGTGCGCGGCTCCCCCCCGTCGGGGACAGGGGGCTCGTCCACGAGCAGTACTTC. The chain uses TRBV20-1 and TRBJ2-5; 12 nucleotides agree with TRBD1. The end of the DNA aligns better with TRBJ2-7, so the J call may be wrong. CDR3 size: 19 residues. Germline V CDR1 and CDR2: DFQATT, SNEGSKA (reference sequence).

This clonotype was observed a handful of times. The chain carries TRBV20-1 and TRBJ2-3; D may be TRBD2 (5 bases). The CDR3 covers 15 residues. CDR1 is DFQATT and CDR2 is SNEGSKA in the germline V gene (reference sequence). Trimming stripped 6 bases from V and 4 bases from J, with 20 bases between. CDR3 nucleotide sequence: TGCAGTGCGGCAGGACTTCCCCAAAATCCAGATACGCAGTATTTT. It encodes CSAAGLPQNPDTQYF.

About this clonotype itself: This may arise from a read error, as a much more abundant clone is one base away. V and J are TRBV27 and TRBJ2-7; D is unclear. Germline V gene sequence: CDR1 MNHEY, CDR2 SMNVEV (reference sequence). There are 13 residues in the CDR3. The CDR3 DNA is TGTGCCAACAGTTTGTCCCCCTCCTACGAGCAGTACTTC. Protein: CANSLSPSYEQYF.

V usage is TRBV4-2 and J usage is TRBJ2-2; the D gene is possibly TRBD2 (5 bases). This CDR3 region has 14 residues. V was cut by 7 bases and J by 1 base, with 10 bases left in between. CDR1 is LGHNA and CDR2 is YNFKEQ in the germline V gene. Here the CDR3 reads CASTGSLNTGELFF. The DNA for the CDR3 is TGTGCCAGCACGGGGAGCTTGAACACCGGGGAGCTGTTTTTT.

V and J are TRBV5-1 and TRBJ2-7, with a tentative D call TRBD2 (6 bases). Germline V CDR1 and CDR2: SGHRS, YFSETQ. V was cut by 6 bases and J by 11 bases, with 21 bases left in between. The CDR3 has 13 amino acids. The CDR3 sequence is CASTVEGLAKEYF. As DNA, the CDR3 is TGCGCCAGCACTGTGGAGGGCCTAGCCAAGGAGTACTTC.

V is TRBV14 and J is TRBJ2-1; D assignment may be TRBD1 or TRBD2 (5 bases each). The CDR3 consists of 15 residues. V lost 1 base, J lost 8 bases, and 15 bases lay in between. CDR1 and CDR2 (germline): SGHDN, FVKESK. CDR3 protein: CASSQGQGTRDEQFF. CDR3 DNA sequence: TGTGCCAGCAGCCAAGGGCAGGGTACGAGGGATGAGCAGTTCTTC. The variable domain in full, completed from reference TRBV14 and TRBJ2-1, reads EAGVTQFPSHSVIEKGQTVTLRCDPISGHDNLYWYRRVMGKEIKFLLHFVKESKQDESGMPNNRFLAERTGGTYSTLKVQPAELEDSGVYFCASSQGQGTRDEQFFGPGTRLTVL.

The chain couples TRBV5-1 to TRBJ2-5; TRBD1 might be the D (7 bases). CDR1 is SGHRS and CDR2 is YFSETQ in the germline V gene. V was pared by 0 bases and J by 11 bases, with 17 bases between. The CDR3 has 14 amino acids. CDR3 protein: CASSLARGVDEQYF. DNA for the CDR3: TGCGCCAGCAGCTTGGCCAGGGGGGTAGATGAGCAGTACTTC.

This chain joins TRBV20-1 and TRBJ1-4; TRBD1 matches 7 bases. The J segment lost 10 bases and the V segment lost 2 bases, leaving 10 bases of the junction unmatched. CDR1 and CDR2 from the germline V gene are DFQATT and SNEGSKA (reference sequence). There are 14 residues in the CDR3. CDR3 DNA sequence: TGCAGTGCTAGACCCCCGGACAGGTTTGGAAAACTGTTTTTT. Translated, it gives CSARPPDRFGKLFF.

V is TRBV12-3 or TRBV12-4 and J is TRBJ1-5; TRBD1 might be the D (6 bases). The CDR3 is 16 residues long. V shed 1 base and J shed 2 bases, with 12 bases lying between them. The DNA of the CDR3 is TGTGCCAGCAGTTTAGGAGGGGGGGGTGGCAATCAGCCCCAGCATTTT. Its protein product is CASSLGGGGGNQPQHF.

This clonotype was observed a few times. This rearrangement joins TRBV5-6 to TRBJ2-7; 8 positions match TRBD2. V lost 4 bases to trimming and J lost 3 bases; unmatched junction nucleotides: 6. Germline V gene lookup returns CDR1 SGHDT and CDR2 YYEEEE. CDR3 length equals 14 residues. The CDR3 protein is CASSASGSNYEQYF. The CDR3 coding sequence is TGTGCCAGCAGCGCGAGCGGGAGTAACTACGAGCAGTACTTC.

This clonotype was counted at least ten times. At one end the junction does not follow the germline gene, possibly because of a read error. The chain has TRBV29-1 and TRBJ2-3; 7 nucleotides match TRBD1. The germline CDR1 and CDR2 sequences are SQVTM and ANQGSEA. The CDR3 length is 14 residues. Here the CDR3 DNA reads TGCAGCGTCGAAGGGACAGCTAGCACAGATACGCAGTATTTT. It codes for CSVEGTASTDTQYF.

The chain carries TRBV9 and TRBJ2-3; possibly TRBD1 for D (5 bases). The CDR3 totals 16 residues. Trimming took 0 bases from V and 0 from J, leaving 11 bases between them. Germline V gives CDR1 SGDLS, CDR2 YYNGEE. In nucleotides, the CDR3 is TGTGCCAGCAGCGTAGCTACAGGTCAAAGCACAGATACGCAGTATTTT. This codes for CASSVATGQSTDTQYF.

This clonotype has more than one count but fewer than ten. This CDR3 reads CASSPTSGTGADTQYF. CDR3 in DNA: TGTGCCAGCAGTCCAACTAGCGGGACGGGCGCAGATACGCAGTATTTT. J is TRBJ2-3 and V is TRBV7-2; 10 bases are shared with TRBD2. This CDR3 spans 16 amino acids. V trimming: 6 bases; J trimming: 4 bases; junction bases outside the gene matches: 10. Germline V gene data show CDR1 as SGHTA and CDR2 as FQGNSA.

The chain links TRBV20-1 to TRBJ2-7; no reliable D call. This CDR3 has 15 amino acids. Trimming shortened V by 3 bases and J by 0 bases, and 15 bases separated the two germline ends. Germline loops: CDR1 DFQATT, CDR2 SNEGSKA (reference sequence). This CDR3 is CSARAPSESSYEQYF. The CDR3 bases are TGCAGTGCTAGGGCACCGAGCGAGAGCTCCTACGAGCAGTACTTC.

This chain links TRBV7-9 with TRBJ2-5, with TRBD1 as a possible D gene (6 bases). In germline, CDR1 is SEHNR, CDR2 FQNEAQ (reference sequence). This CDR3 spans 15 amino acids. V lost 2 bases and J 2 bases, leaving 12 bases between the germline ends. The CDR3 DNA sequence: TGTGCCAGCAGCTTATCGCAGGGGTGGCAAGAGACCCAGTACTTC. This codes for CASSLSQGWQETQYF.

The chain employs TRBV11-2 and TRBJ2-7; D is possibly TRBD1 or TRBD2 (5 bases each). V was shortened by 5 bases and J by 7 bases, with 18 bases between the two germline ends. The CDR3 extends over 14 amino acids. Germline lookup yields CDR1 SGHAT and CDR2 FQNNGV. The chain's CDR3 is CASSGTDEVWEQYF. The DNA of the CDR3 is TGTGCCAGCAGCGGGACGGACGAGGTTTGGGAGCAGTACTTC.